The TCR beta chain described here comes from a study of graft-versus-host responses after intestinal transplantation. The repertoire was sequenced with immunoSEQ multiplex PCR; TCRdb's copy has only in-frame clones and lacks some. In the table there are about 98,000 clones, roughly 88% of which are singletons. Germline CDR1 SGHVS, CDR2 FQNEAQ. The V end was cut by 3 bases, the J end by 3 bases, with 14 bases between. The CDR3 length is 15 residues. The chain has TRBV7-8 and TRBJ1-1; D perhaps matches TRBD1 (6 bases). The clonotype was recovered from a human patient who received an intestinal transplant, so some T cells may come from the graft donor. This specimen was PBMCs, taken 255 days after intestinal transplant. In DNA, the CDR3 is TGTGCCAGCAGCTTTAGGGGGATTGAGGACACTGAAGCTTTCTTT. Translated: CASSFRGIEDTEAFF.